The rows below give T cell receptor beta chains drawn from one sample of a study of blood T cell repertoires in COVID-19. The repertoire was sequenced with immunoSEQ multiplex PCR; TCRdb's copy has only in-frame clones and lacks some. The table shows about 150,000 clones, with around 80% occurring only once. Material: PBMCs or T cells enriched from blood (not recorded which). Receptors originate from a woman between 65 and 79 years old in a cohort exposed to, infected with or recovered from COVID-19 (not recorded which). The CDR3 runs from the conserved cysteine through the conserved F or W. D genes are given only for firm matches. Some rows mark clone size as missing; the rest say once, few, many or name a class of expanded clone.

CDR3nt: TGCGCCAGCAGCACCGCCGGGACAGGGGACTACGAGCAGTACTTC; CDR3aa: CASSTAGTGDYEQYF; j_gene: TRBJ2-7; abundance: NA; d_gene: TRBD1; v_gene: TRBV5-1
CDR3nt: TGTGCCAGCCTACCTATGCCTAACTATGGCTACACCTTC; CDR3aa: CASLPMPNYGYTF; j_gene: TRBJ1-2; abundance: NA; d_gene: NA; v_gene: TRBV28
CDR3nt: TGTGCCATCTGGTCAGGGAACTATGGCTACACCTTC; CDR3aa: CAIWSGNYGYTF; j_gene: TRBJ1-2; abundance: NA; d_gene: NA; v_gene: TRBV10-3
CDR3nt: TGTGCCAGCTCACCACCATTGGAGGAGGGCAACATTCAGTACTTC; CDR3aa: CASSPPLEEGNIQYF; j_gene: TRBJ2-4; abundance: NA; d_gene: NA; v_gene: TRBV18
CDR3nt: TGTGCCAGCAGCCGGGGGGCAATGAACACTGAAGCTTTCTTT; CDR3aa: CASSRGAMNTEAFF; j_gene: TRBJ1-1; abundance: once; d_gene: NA; v_gene: TRBV11-1
CDR3nt: TGTGCCAGAAGGCCCCCGAGGGACAGGGACCTTTATAGCAATCAGCCCCAGCATTTT; CDR3aa: CARRPPRDRDLYSNQPQHF; j_gene: TRBJ1-5; abundance: NA; d_gene: TRBD1; v_gene: TRBV5-3
CDR3nt: TGTGCCAGCAGTCCGACTACCCTCTACAATGAGCAGTTCTTC; CDR3aa: CASSPTTLYNEQFF; j_gene: TRBJ2-1; abundance: NA; d_gene: NA; v_gene: TRBV27
CDR3nt: TGTGCCAGCAGCCAAAGTCATGGGCAGGGGGTGACTGAAGCTTTCTTT; CDR3aa: CASSQSHGQGVTEAFF; j_gene: TRBJ1-1; abundance: NA; d_gene: TRBD1; v_gene: TRBV4-2
CDR3nt: TGTGCCAGCAGCAAAGAAGGCAGGGGGAGCAATCAGCCCCAGCATTTT; CDR3aa: CASSKEGRGSNQPQHF; j_gene: TRBJ1-5; abundance: NA; d_gene: NA; v_gene: TRBV21-1
CDR3nt: TGCGCCAGCAGCCACTGCAATCAGCCCCAGCATTTT; CDR3aa: CASSHCNQPQHF; j_gene: TRBJ1-5; abundance: NA; d_gene: NA; v_gene: TRBV4-3
CDR3nt: TGTGCCAGCAGTCCCTTGTACGGGTATTCCTACGAGCAGTACTTC; CDR3aa: CASSPLYGYSYEQYF; j_gene: TRBJ2-7; abundance: NA; d_gene: NA; v_gene: TRBV28
CDR3nt: TGTGCCAGCAGCCCGCCGGAGGGCAGAGATGATGGCTACACCTTC; CDR3aa: CASSPPEGRDDGYTF; j_gene: TRBJ1-2; abundance: NA; d_gene: NA; v_gene: TRBV5-6
CDR3nt: TGTGCCAGCAGCCAGATGGCTAGCGGGAGTGCCGAGCAGTACTTC; CDR3aa: CASSQMASGSAEQYF; j_gene: TRBJ2-7; abundance: NA; d_gene: TRBD2; v_gene: TRBV3-1/TRBV3-2
CDR3nt: TGCGCCAGCAGCCTGGGACAGGGGGCGCGGTATGGCTACACCTTC; CDR3aa: CASSLGQGARYGYTF; j_gene: TRBJ1-2; abundance: NA; d_gene: TRBD1; v_gene: TRBV5-1
CDR3nt: TGTGCCACCAGTGGAAGAGCGAACACCGGGGAGCTGTTTTTT; CDR3aa: CATSGRANTGELFF; j_gene: TRBJ2-2; abundance: NA; d_gene: NA; v_gene: TRBV24-1
CDR3nt: TGTGCCACCGCGACTAGCGCAGGCGGGGAGCTGTTTTTT; CDR3aa: CATATSAGGELFF; j_gene: TRBJ2-2; abundance: few; d_gene: TRBD2; v_gene: TRBV3-1/TRBV3-2
CDR3nt: TGTGCCAGCAGCAAAACGGGACCGGGACTAGCGGGAGAGATCTCCTACGAGCAGTACTTC; CDR3aa: CASSKTGPGLAGEISYEQYF; j_gene: TRBJ2-7; abundance: few; d_gene: NA; v_gene: TRBV21-1
CDR3nt: TGTGCCAGCAGTTTGCCGGGGGATAGTTCACCCCTCCACTTT; CDR3aa: CASSLPGDSSPLHF; j_gene: TRBJ1-6; abundance: NA; d_gene: NA; v_gene: TRBV28
CDR3nt: TGTGCCAGCAGAAGGACAGGGGAGAGATATGGCTACACCTTC; CDR3aa: CASRRTGERYGYTF; j_gene: TRBJ1-2; abundance: few; d_gene: TRBD1; v_gene: TRBV27
CDR3nt: TGTGCCAGCAGCGAGGGACAGAACCTTTACAATGAGCAGTTCTTC; CDR3aa: CASSEGQNLYNEQFF; j_gene: TRBJ2-1; abundance: few; d_gene: TRBD1; v_gene: TRBV9
CDR3nt: TGTGCCAGCAGCCTCAACAGGGCTAACTATGGCTACACCTTC; CDR3aa: CASSLNRANYGYTF; j_gene: TRBJ1-2; abundance: NA; d_gene: NA; v_gene: TRBV7-2
CDR3nt: TGCGCCAGCAGCCAAGTTCGGGGAGCGCCCTACGAGCAGTACTTC; CDR3aa: CASSQVRGAPYEQYF; j_gene: TRBJ2-7; abundance: NA; d_gene: NA; v_gene: TRBV4-1
CDR3nt: TGTGCCAGCAGCTTGGCCGGGCGGGGGCGCACAGATACGCAGTATTTT; CDR3aa: CASSLAGRGRTDTQYF; j_gene: TRBJ2-3; abundance: NA; d_gene: NA; v_gene: TRBV5-4
CDR3nt: TGTGCCAGCAGCTTAGTTAAGCACAGGGGTGGTGACGAGCAGTACTTC; CDR3aa: CASSLVKHRGGDEQYF; j_gene: TRBJ2-7; abundance: NA; d_gene: TRBD1; v_gene: TRBV11-1
CDR3nt: TGTGCCAGCAGCTTAGGCGGGTATTACTACGAGCAGTACTTC; CDR3aa: CASSLGGYYYEQYF; j_gene: TRBJ2-7; abundance: NA; d_gene: NA; v_gene: TRBV7-2
CDR3nt: TGTGCCAGTAGTATGGCGCCAGGGCCAGATACGCAGTATTTT; CDR3aa: CASSMAPGPDTQYF; j_gene: TRBJ2-3; abundance: NA; d_gene: NA; v_gene: TRBV19
CDR3nt: TGTGCCAGCAGTTTGCCAGATGTTGGCCAGCCCCAGCATTTT; CDR3aa: CASSLPDVGQPQHF; j_gene: TRBJ1-5; abundance: NA; d_gene: NA; v_gene: TRBV28
CDR3nt: TGTGCCAGCAGTTTAGGCGCGGGAGCCTACGAGCAGTACTTC; CDR3aa: CASSLGAGAYEQYF; j_gene: TRBJ2-7; abundance: NA; d_gene: TRBD2; v_gene: TRBV28
CDR3nt: TGTGCCAGCAGCCCCCGACAGGGCACAGATACGCAGTATTTT; CDR3aa: CASSPRQGTDTQYF; j_gene: TRBJ2-3; abundance: NA; d_gene: NA; v_gene: TRBV5-4
CDR3nt: TGTGCCAGTAGTATAGATCGAGTTCAGCATTTT; CDR3aa: CASSIDRVQHF; j_gene: TRBJ1-5; abundance: NA; d_gene: NA; v_gene: TRBV19
CDR3nt: TGTGCCAGCAGCTTGATGACTAGCGGGAGGGAACGTAATGAGCAGTTCTTC; CDR3aa: CASSLMTSGRERNEQFF; j_gene: TRBJ2-1; abundance: NA; d_gene: TRBD2; v_gene: TRBV7-9
CDR3nt: TGTGCCAGCAGCCCCGAGTTCGGGACTAGAAGCACAGATACGCAGTATTTT; CDR3aa: CASSPEFGTRSTDTQYF; j_gene: TRBJ2-3; abundance: NA; d_gene: TRBD2; v_gene: TRBV7-8
CDR3nt: TGTGCCAGCAGTTTCCCAACCGACAGATCCGAGCAGTACTTC; CDR3aa: CASSFPTDRSEQYF; j_gene: TRBJ2-7; abundance: NA; d_gene: NA; v_gene: TRBV6-5